This T cell receptor beta chain was obtained from a study of vaccination effects on CD4 cells after COVID-19. CD4+ T cells were isolated after around ten days of culture. Participants got two doses of BNT162b2 or mRNA-1273 vaccine. The study found no prior SARS-CoV-2 infection in the vaccine recipients, who tested negative for nucleocapsid antibodies. Here immunoSEQ multiplex PCR was the method, and the copy in TCRdb shows in-frame clones only, minus some. The table lists 70,000 or so clones, around 69% of them singletons, with around 2.1% in the top ten. Study-level points and caveats: The study got few convalescent patients and did not collect any early post-infection timepoints.

Germline V gene lookup returns CDR1 MNHEY and CDR2 SVGAGI. V lost 6 bases to trimming and J lost 0 bases, with 10 bases between them. The CDR3 is 14 amino acids. This clone was detected only once. Antigen specificity is unknown. This rearrangement joins TRBV6-5 to TRBJ2-3; D call uncertain. Sequencing used CD4+ T cells from PBMCs cultured without peptide, obtained after COVID-19 vaccination. This clonotype was obtained from a human donor who received a COVID-19 vaccine. DNA for the CDR3: TGTGCCAGCAGGGCAGAACTAAGCACAGATACGCAGTATTTT. It encodes CASRAELSTDTQYF.